Given below is one TCR beta chain in context. What it binds is unknown. The germline gene is not matched at one end of the junction; a read error may be the cause. The record originates from a study of radiation and T cells in renal cell carcinoma. On the study more broadly: Nephrectomy followed 15 Gy stereotactic body radiation by 4 weeks.

TCRdb's table, derived via immunoSEQ multiplex PCR, lists solely in-frame clones and lacks some. Found here are tens of thousands of clones, about 80% of them singletons; the top ten hold around 31%. Study results and limitations: Without pretreatment biopsies, baseline tumor clonotype presence was undetermined. In blood, top tumor clones expanded by 2 weeks, shrinking by 4.

Time point indicated: blood 2 weeks post-SBRT. Treatment defined: 15 Gy SBRT to primary tumor, nephrectomy 4 weeks later. Serial blood draws occurred at baseline and 2 and 4 weeks post-SBRT. This TCR came from a woman between 65 and 79 years old with renal cell carcinoma. This sample comprised blood, obtained from a patient whose treatment included radiotherapy and nephrectomy.

CDR3 bases: TGTGCCTGGAGCGCGGACTCCCACAATGAGCAGTTCTTC. This encodes CAWSADSHNEQFF. The V call is TRBV30, the J call TRBJ2-1, with D possibly being TRBD2 (5 bases). CDR1 is GTSNPN, CDR2 SVGIG, per germline (reference sequence). The CDR3 is made up of 13 amino acids.